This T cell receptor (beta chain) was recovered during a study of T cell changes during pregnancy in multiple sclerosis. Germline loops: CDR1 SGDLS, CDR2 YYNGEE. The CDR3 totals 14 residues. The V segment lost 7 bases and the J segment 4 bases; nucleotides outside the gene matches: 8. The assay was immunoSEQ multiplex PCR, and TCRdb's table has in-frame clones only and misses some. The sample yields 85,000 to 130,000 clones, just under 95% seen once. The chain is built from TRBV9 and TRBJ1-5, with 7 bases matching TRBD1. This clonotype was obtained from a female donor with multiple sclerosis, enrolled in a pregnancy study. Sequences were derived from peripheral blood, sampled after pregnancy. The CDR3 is CASSTGDLNQPQHF. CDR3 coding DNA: TGTGCCAGCTCTACAGGGGACCTGAATCAGCCCCAGCATTTT.